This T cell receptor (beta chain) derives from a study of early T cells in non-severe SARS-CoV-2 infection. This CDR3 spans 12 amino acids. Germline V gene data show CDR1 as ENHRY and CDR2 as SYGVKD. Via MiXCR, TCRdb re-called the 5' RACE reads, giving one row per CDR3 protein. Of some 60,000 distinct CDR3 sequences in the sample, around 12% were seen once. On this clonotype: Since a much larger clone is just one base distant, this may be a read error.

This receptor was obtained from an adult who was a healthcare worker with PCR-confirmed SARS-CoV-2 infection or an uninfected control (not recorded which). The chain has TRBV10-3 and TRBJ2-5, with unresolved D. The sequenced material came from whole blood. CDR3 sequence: CTTGSSQETQYF. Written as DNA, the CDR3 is TGTACCACCGGCAGCTCACAAGAGACCCAGTACTTC.